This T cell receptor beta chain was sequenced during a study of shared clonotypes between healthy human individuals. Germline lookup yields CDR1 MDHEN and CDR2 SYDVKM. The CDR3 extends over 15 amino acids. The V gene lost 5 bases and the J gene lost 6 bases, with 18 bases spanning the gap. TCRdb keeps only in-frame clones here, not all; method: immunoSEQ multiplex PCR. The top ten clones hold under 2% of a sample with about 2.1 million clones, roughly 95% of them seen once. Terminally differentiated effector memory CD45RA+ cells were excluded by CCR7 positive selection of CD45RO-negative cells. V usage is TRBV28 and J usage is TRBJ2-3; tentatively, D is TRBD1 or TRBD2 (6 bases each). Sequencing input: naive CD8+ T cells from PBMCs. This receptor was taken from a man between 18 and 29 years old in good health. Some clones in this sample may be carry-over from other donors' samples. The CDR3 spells CASSAEGDLEDTQYF. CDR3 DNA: TGTGCCAGCAGTGCGGAGGGGGACCTCGAGGATACGCAGTATTTT.